The 18 T cell receptor beta chains presented below share a single source sample, sequenced in a study of graft-versus-host responses after intestinal transplantation. Antigens of these TCRs are unknown. Profiling relied on immunoSEQ multiplex PCR, and the TCRdb table lists in-frame clones only, not all of them. The table shows 90,000 to 130,000 clones, with roughly 92% occurring only once. The specimen was unstimulated CD4+ T cells sorted from spleen or lymph node cells, collected before transplant. These receptors all stem from a human donor who was the organ donor for an intestinal transplant.

The CDR3 spells CASSSFGKVAEAFF. The CDR3 DNA reads as TGTGCCAGCAGTTCTTTCGGCAAGGTAGCTGAAGCTTTCTTT. The gene calls are TRBV27 and TRBJ1-1; unclear D gene. With 4 bases removed from V and 6 bases from J, the gap between germline ends came to 15 bases. The CDR3 has 14 amino acids. Per germline, CDR1 MNHEY and CDR2 SMNVEV (reference sequence).

This sequence joins TRBV6-4 and TRBJ2-7, with D possibly matching TRBD2 (5 bases). The V end lost 7 bases, the J end lost 0 bases, and 19 bases lay between the germline ends. The CDR3 has 16 residues. The V gene's germline CDR1 is MRHNA and CDR2 SNTAGT. The CDR3 coding sequence is TGTGCCAGCACTTTAATGAAGGACTCGTACTCCTACGAGCAGTACTTC. Translation: CASTLMKDSYSYEQYF.

This clone was seen once. The chain has TRBV5-8 and TRBJ2-1; possible D gene TRBD1, 5 bases. Trimming cost V 4 bases and J 4 bases, with 12 bases left between them. The CDR3 loop spans 14 amino acids. The germline V gene encodes CDR1 SGHTS and CDR2 YDEGEE. Here the CDR3 DNA reads TGTGCCAGCAGCAAACGACAGCATTACAATGAGCAGTTCTTC. It is translated as CASSKRQHYNEQFF.

The rearrangement uses TRBV7-2 and TRBJ2-2; D is unclear. Trimming stripped 1 base from V and 3 bases from J, with 9 bases between. The CDR3 consists of 15 residues. The germline gives CDR1 SGHTA, CDR2 FQGNSA. The CDR3 reads CASSLGSGDTGELFF. The DNA of the CDR3 is TGTGCCAGCAGCTTAGGCTCCGGAGACACCGGGGAGCTGTTTTTT.

The chain employs TRBV4-2 and TRBJ1-3; the D gene is possibly TRBD1 (5 bases). The CDR3 totals 13 residues. In germline, CDR1 is LGHNA, CDR2 YNFKEQ. V was trimmed by 4 bases and J by 2 bases, leaving 6 bases between them. DNA for the CDR3: TGTGCCAGCAGCCTAGGGGCTGGAAACACCATATATTTT. As protein: CASSLGAGNTIYF.

V gene TRBV27 combines with J gene TRBJ2-2; D might be TRBD1 or TRBD2, each matching 6 bases. The CDR3 length is 15 residues. Per germline, CDR1 MNHEY and CDR2 SMNVEV (reference sequence). The V and J ends lost 6 bases and 1 base respectively, with 12 bases between them. The CDR3 protein is CASSQQGGNTGELFF. The DNA for the CDR3 is TGTGCCAGCAGCCAACAGGGAGGGAACACCGGGGAGCTGTTTTTT.

The V call is TRBV19, the J call TRBJ2-1; unclear D gene. Germline loops: CDR1 LNHDA, CDR2 SQIVND (reference sequence). The CDR3 is made up of 12 amino acids. The ends were cut back, 1 base at V and 7 bases at J, with 5 bases in the middle. For the CDR3, the DNA is TGTGCCAGTAGTATAGTGGGGAATGAGCAGTTCTTC. Its protein product is CASSIVGNEQFF.

The chain has TRBV5-1 and TRBJ2-5; tentatively, D is TRBD2 (5 bases). This CDR3 region has 16 residues. Trimming removed 0 bases at V and 5 bases at J, with 17 bases between. Germline CDR1 SGHRS, CDR2 YFSETQ. This CDR3 is CASSLEGPGTGETQYF. The CDR3 DNA sequence: TGCGCCAGCAGCTTGGAAGGGCCAGGCACGGGGGAGACCCAGTACTTC.

The chain has TRBV6-1 and TRBJ1-5; 10 bases fit TRBD1. In germline, CDR1 is MNHNS, CDR2 SASEGT. V was clipped by 6 bases and J by 2 bases; unmatched bases: 4. The CDR3 covers 15 residues. CDR3 DNA: TGTGCCAGCAGCTTGGACAGGGGGGGCAATCAGCCCCAGCATTTT. Encoded protein: CASSLDRGGNQPQHF.

This clone was observed a single time. A junction end diverges from the germline sequence, so it may reflect a read error. The V gene is TRBV6-5, the J gene TRBJ2-5; 7 bases match TRBD1. The CDR3 is 15 amino acids. Per germline, CDR1 MNHEY and CDR2 SVGAGI. The DNA of the CDR3 is TGTGCCAGCAGTTACTCCGGTGACAGGGTAGAGACCCTGTACTTC. Translated, it gives CASSYSGDRVETLYF.

The genes are TRBV7-2 and TRBJ2-3; D gene ambiguous. The CDR3 has 18 amino acids. V lost 5 bases and J 2 bases, leaving 23 bases between the germline ends. Looked up from germline, CDR1 is SGHTA and CDR2 is FQGNSA. Here the CDR3 DNA reads TGTGCCAGCAGCCCCGCCCGAGCGAGCCGGTCTGCCACAGATACGCAGTATTTT. It yields the protein CASSPARASRSATDTQYF.

This clone was recorded once. The CDR3 sequence is CTSSQEAENTEAFF. CDR3 bases: TGCACCAGCAGCCAAGAGGCAGAGAACACTGAAGCTTTCTTT. The chain joins TRBV1 to TRBJ1-1; TRBD1, the D gene given by the table, was not confirmed from the DNA. TRBV1 counts as a pseudogene. This CDR3 comprises 14 residues.

This chain links TRBV2 with TRBJ2-1, with TRBD2 matching 10 bases. V shed 6 bases, J shed 0 bases, and the junction held 5 bases outside the gene matches. Germline CDR1 is SNHLY and CDR2 is FYNNEI. The CDR3 spans 16 residues. In nucleotides, the CDR3 is TGTGCCAGCAGGGGGACTAGCGACTACTCCTACAATGAGCAGTTCTTC. Protein sequence: CASRGTSDYSYNEQFF.

This rearrangement joins TRBV2 to TRBJ2-3, with TRBD1 as a possible D gene (7 bases). The CDR3 is 13 amino acids. Germline-derived CDR1 and CDR2 are SNHLY and FYNNEI. Trimming left V 7 bases short and J 5 bases short, with 13 bases between. This chain's CDR3 is CASMEGAGDTQYF. The DNA of the CDR3 is TGTGCCAGCATGGAGGGGGCCGGAGATACGCAGTATTTT.

This chain links TRBV6-6 with TRBJ1-5; 8 bases match TRBD1. Germline lookup yields CDR1 MNHNY and CDR2 SVGAGI (reference sequence). Germline trimming cut 2 bases from V and 5 bases from J; bases unmatched to any gene: 2. This CDR3 has 14 amino acids. This CDR3 reads CASSYGTGDQPQHF. CDR3 sequence (DNA): TGTGCCAGCAGTTACGGGACAGGAGATCAGCCCCAGCATTTT.

This CDR3 is CASSPRGMNTEAFF. For the CDR3, the DNA is TGTGCCAGCAGCCCACGGGGGATGAACACTGAAGCTTTCTTT. The chain is built from TRBV9 and TRBJ1-1, with D possibly TRBD1 on 5 matching bases. The V gene lost 4 bases and the J gene lost 0 bases, with 10 bases spanning the gap. The CDR3 contains 14 residues. Germline assignment: CDR1 SGDLS and CDR2 YYNGEE.

The chain joins TRBV29-1 to TRBJ1-2, with D possibly matching TRBD1 (6 bases). The V end lost 2 bases, the J end lost 2 bases, and 21 bases lay between the germline ends. This CDR3 has 17 residues. The germline gives CDR1 SQVTM, CDR2 ANQGSEA. CDR3 amino acids: CSVESRGRQESNYGYTF. The CDR3 nucleotides are TGCAGCGTTGAATCCAGAGGCCGACAGGAATCAAACTATGGCTACACCTTC.

This clone was seen only once. This chain uses TRBV4-2 with TRBJ2-1; D is undetermined. The CDR3 runs 17 residues. The germline CDR1 and CDR2 sequences are LGHNA and YNFKEQ. The germline V and J ends were trimmed by 0 bases and 0 bases, with 12 bases remaining between them. CDR3 sequence (DNA): TGTGCCAGCAGCCAAGACGGGCGGAGCGACTCCTACAATGAGCAGTTCTTC. As protein: CASSQDGRSDSYNEQFF.